This paragraph reports one T cell receptor (beta chain). This specimen belongs to a study of blood T cell repertoires in COVID-19. Study information: From the United States, Italy and Spain came samples of acute and convalescent COVID-19. In each case, the material was cDNA or gDNA derived from T cells, B-cell-depleted T cells, or PBMCs.

In the original workflow: Amplifying reference gene primers gave estimates of nucleated cell counts. Some clones are missing from TCRdb's copy, which holds only in-frame ones; the method was immunoSEQ multiplex PCR. That table gives V, J and clone size, and the DNA gave D and trimming. Counted here are fewer than 65,000 clones, 70% to 85% occurring once; the ten biggest clones make up approximately 3.4%. The germline gives CDR1 MNHEY, CDR2 SVGAGI. Trimming stripped 3 bases from V and 1 base from J, with 5 bases between. CDR3 length equals 13 residues. The V gene is TRBV6-5, the J gene TRBJ2-3; D not certain. The sequence was collected from a man between 60 and 70 years old with acute or convalescent COVID-19. The sequenced sample was peripheral blood. This CDR3 is CASSYAGTDTQYF. In nucleotides, the CDR3 is TGTGCCAGCAGTTATGCAGGCACAGATACGCAGTATTTT.